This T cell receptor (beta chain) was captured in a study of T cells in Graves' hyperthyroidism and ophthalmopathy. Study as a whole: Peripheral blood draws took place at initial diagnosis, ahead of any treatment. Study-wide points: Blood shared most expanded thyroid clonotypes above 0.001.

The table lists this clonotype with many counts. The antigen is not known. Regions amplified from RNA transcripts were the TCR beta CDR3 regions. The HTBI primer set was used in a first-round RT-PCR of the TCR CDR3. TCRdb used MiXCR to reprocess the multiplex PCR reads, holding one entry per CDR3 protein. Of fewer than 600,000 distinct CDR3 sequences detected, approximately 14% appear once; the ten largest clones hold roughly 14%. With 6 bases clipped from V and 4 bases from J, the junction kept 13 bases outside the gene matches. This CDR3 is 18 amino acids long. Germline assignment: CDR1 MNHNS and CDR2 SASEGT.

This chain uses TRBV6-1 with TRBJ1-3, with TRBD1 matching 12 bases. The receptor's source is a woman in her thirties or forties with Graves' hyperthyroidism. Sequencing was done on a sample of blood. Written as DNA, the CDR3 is TGTGCCAGCAGCTCACCGGGACAGGGGGCGAGGGACGGAAACACCATATATTTT. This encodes CASSSPGQGARDGNTIYF.